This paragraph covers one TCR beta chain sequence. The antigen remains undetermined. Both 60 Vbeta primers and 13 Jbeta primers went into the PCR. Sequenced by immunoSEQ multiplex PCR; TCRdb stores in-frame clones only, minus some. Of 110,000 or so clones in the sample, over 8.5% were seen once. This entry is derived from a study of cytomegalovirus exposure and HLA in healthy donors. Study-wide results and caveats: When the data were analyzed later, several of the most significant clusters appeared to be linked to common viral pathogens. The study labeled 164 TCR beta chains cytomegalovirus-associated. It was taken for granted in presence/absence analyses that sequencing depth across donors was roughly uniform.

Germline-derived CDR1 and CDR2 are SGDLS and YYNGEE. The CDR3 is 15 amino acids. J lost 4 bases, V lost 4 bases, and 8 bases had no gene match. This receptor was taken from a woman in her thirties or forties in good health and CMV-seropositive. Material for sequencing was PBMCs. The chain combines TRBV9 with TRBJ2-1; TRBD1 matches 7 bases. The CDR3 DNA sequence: TGTGCCAGCAGCAGTGACAGGGCCCCTTACAATGAGCAGTTCTTC. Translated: CASSSDRAPYNEQFF.